This TCR beta chain appears in the sequencing data of a study of T cells after yellow fever vaccination. The CDR3 length is 13 residues. The germline gives CDR1 MGHDK, CDR2 SYGVNS. The V end lost 3 bases, the J end lost 7 bases, and 10 bases lay between the germline ends. Overall study results and limits: Across the CD4 and CD8 compartments, a small share of clonotypes was present in both.

This clonotype was seen a few times. Antigen unknown. Template switching with 5'RACE generated the TCR cDNA and added a universal primer site and UMIs. TCRdb re-analysed the 5' RACE reads in MiXCR, keeping a single row per CDR3 protein. The data show some 550,000 distinct CDR3 sequences, about 19% seen once. This chain uses TRBV25-1 with TRBJ2-1; D tentatively reads TRBD1 or TRBD2 (5 bases each). Sequenced here: PBMCs, sampled 15 days after the yellow fever booster vaccination. The source of this sequence is a man aged 25 to 45 who received the YFV17D yellow fever vaccine. DNA of the CDR3: TGTGCCAGCAGTGATCTGGGGACGAATGAGCAGTTCTTC. Its protein product is CASSDLGTNEQFF.